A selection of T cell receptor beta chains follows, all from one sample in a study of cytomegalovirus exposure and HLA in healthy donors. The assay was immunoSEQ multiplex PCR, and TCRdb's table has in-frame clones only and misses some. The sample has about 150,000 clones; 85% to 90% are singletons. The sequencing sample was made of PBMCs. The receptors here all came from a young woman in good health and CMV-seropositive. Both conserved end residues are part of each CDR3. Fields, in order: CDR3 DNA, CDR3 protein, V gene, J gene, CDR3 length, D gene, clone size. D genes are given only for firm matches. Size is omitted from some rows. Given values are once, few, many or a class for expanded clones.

TGTGCCAGCGAATGGGAGTTCGGCAAGCAGTACTTC	CASEWEFGKQYF	TRBV2	TRBJ2-7	12	NA	NA
TGTGCCAGCAGTGGGGACAGGGGGCACTATGGCTACACCTTC	CASSGDRGHYGYTF	TRBV27	TRBJ1-2	14	TRBD1	NA
TGTGCCAGCAGCTTAATACAGGGGGCGAGAACTGAAGCTTTCTTT	CASSLIQGARTEAFF	TRBV7-8	TRBJ1-1	15	TRBD1	NA
TGTGCCAGTAGTGAAGAGAGGGAATTCGAGACCCAGTACTTC	CASSEEREFETQYF	TRBV19	TRBJ2-5	14	NA	once
TGTGCCAGCAGCTTATCCCTCTCAGCGGGAGGTGAGCAGTTCTTC	CASSLSLSAGGEQFF	TRBV7-2	TRBJ2-1	15	TRBD2	NA
TGCGCCAGCAGCCAAGAAGCGGGGAAAAACAATGAGCAGTTCTTC	CASSQEAGKNNEQFF	TRBV4-3	TRBJ2-1	15	TRBD2	once
TGTGCCAGTAGTATTGCAGGTATACTGTCCTACAATGAGCAGTTCTTC	CASSIAGILSYNEQFF	TRBV19	TRBJ2-1	16	NA	NA
TGCGCCAGCAGCGTCCTCCGACGAGCTTCGGGGAGGGACAATGAGCAGTTCTTC	CASSVLRRASGRDNEQFF	TRBV5-1	TRBJ2-1	18	TRBD2	NA
TGTGCCAGCAGCGCTAGCGGGTACCAAGAGACCCAGTACTTC	CASSASGYQETQYF	TRBV5-4	TRBJ2-5	14	TRBD2	NA
TGTGCCAGCAGTTACTCGAGGGTAGGGGAGACCCAGTACTTC	CASSYSRVGETQYF	TRBV6-5	TRBJ2-5	14	NA	NA
TGTGCCAGCTCACCCAGAAACGTCCTGACTTTC	CASSPRNVLTF	TRBV18	TRBJ2-6	11	NA	NA